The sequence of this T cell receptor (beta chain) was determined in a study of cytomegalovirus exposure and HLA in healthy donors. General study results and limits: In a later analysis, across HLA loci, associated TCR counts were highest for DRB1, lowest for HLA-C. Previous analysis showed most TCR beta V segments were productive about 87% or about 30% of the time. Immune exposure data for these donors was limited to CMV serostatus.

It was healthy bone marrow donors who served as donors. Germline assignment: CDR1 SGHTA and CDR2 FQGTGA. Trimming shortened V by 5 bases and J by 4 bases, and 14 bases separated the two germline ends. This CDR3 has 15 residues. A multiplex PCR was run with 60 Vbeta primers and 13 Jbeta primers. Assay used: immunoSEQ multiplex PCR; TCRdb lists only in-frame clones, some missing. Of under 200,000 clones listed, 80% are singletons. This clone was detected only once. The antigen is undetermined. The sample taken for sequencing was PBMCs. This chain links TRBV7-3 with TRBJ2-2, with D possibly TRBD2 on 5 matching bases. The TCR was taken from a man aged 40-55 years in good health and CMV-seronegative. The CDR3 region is CASSQLELGTGELFF. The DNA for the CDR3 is TGTGCCAGCAGCCAACTAGAGTTGGGCACCGGGGAGCTGTTTTTT. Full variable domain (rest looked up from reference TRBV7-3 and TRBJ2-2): GAGVSQTPSNKVTEKGKYVELRCDPISGHTALYWYRQSLGQGPEFLIYFQGTGAADDSGLPNDRFFAVRPEGSVSTLKIQRTERGDSAVYLCASSQLELGTGELFFGEGSRLTVL.